The 30 T cell receptor beta chains listed next were all sequenced from one sample in a study of post-analysis software for immune sequencing data. Antigens of these TCRs are unknown. Prepared TCR beta cDNA libraries contained unique molecular identifiers. In TCRdb, the PCR reads were re-called with MiXCR into one record per CDR3 protein. Of about 540,000 distinct CDR3 sequences in the sample, around 31% were seen once. Study outcomes and limitations: The study found TRBV5-6, TRBV5-1 and TRBV20-1 among roughly 5 TRBV segments more frequent in patients than controls.

Sequencing used blood. These receptors were collected from a girl aged 2 to 17 with multiple sclerosis.

This chain connects TRBV15 to TRBJ2-7; maybe TRBD2 (6 bases). Germline values: CDR1 LNHNV, CDR2 YYDKDF (reference sequence). The CDR3 contains 16 residues. Trimming removed 5 bases from V and 3 bases from J, with 20 bases in between. The CDR3 loop reads CATSGSVGGRLYEQYF. For the CDR3, the DNA is TGTGCCACCAGCGGATCTGTCGGGGGTAGGCTCTACGAGCAGTACTTC.

This clonotype was picked up a small number of times. The CDR3 spells CASSSGRGGSEQFF. The DNA of the CDR3 is TGTGCCAGCAGTAGTGGACGGGGGGGTTCTGAGCAGTTCTTC. V usage is TRBV25-1 and J usage is TRBJ2-1, with 8 bases identical to TRBD2. V dropped 5 bases and J dropped 9; count of bases not matched to a gene: 9. The CDR3 is 14 amino acids. CDR1 is MGHDK and CDR2 is SYGVNS in the germline V gene.

V is TRBV4-1 and J is TRBJ2-6; 7 bases are a match to TRBD2. Germline loops: CDR1 MGHRA, CDR2 YSYEKL. J lost 4 bases, V lost 4 bases, and 7 bases had no gene match. The CDR3 consists of 16 residues. CDR3 DNA sequence: TGCGCCAGCAGCCCGCGGGGAGGGTCCGGGGCCAACGTCCTGACTTTC. It codes for CASSPRGGSGANVLTF.

This clonotype turned up a few times. The CDR3 DNA reads TGTGCCAGCAGCATTTTCGGGCCCACAGATACGCAGTATTTT. This encodes CASSIFGPTDTQYF. This rearrangement joins TRBV5-6 to TRBJ2-3; D ambiguous. Germline-derived CDR1 and CDR2 are SGHDT and YYEEEE. The CDR3 runs 14 residues. Trimming removed 4 bases from V and 2 bases from J, with 11 bases in between.

Here the CDR3 DNA reads TGCGCCAGCAGCCAAGAGGCCGGGACAGCATCAACCGGGGAGCTGTTTTTT. Amino acids: CASSQEAGTASTGELFF. The chain carries TRBV4-1 and TRBJ2-2, with TRBD1 matching 7 bases. The CDR3 is 17 residues long. CDR1 and CDR2 (germline): MGHRA, YSYEKL. J gave up 5 bases and V 0 bases, and 9 bases lay outside the gene matches.

This clonotype was counted between two and nine times. This chain links TRBV7-9 with TRBJ1-1, with 10 bases fitting TRBD1. V dropped 5 bases and J dropped 5; count of bases not matched to a gene: 8. Germline V gene sequence: CDR1 SEHNR, CDR2 FQNEAQ (reference sequence). The length of the CDR3 is 15 residues. The CDR3 is CASSPPDRGRTEAFF. The CDR3 DNA reads as TGTGCCAGCAGCCCACCCGACAGGGGGCGGACTGAAGCTTTCTTT.

This clonotype has just a few counts. The gene calls are TRBV7-2 and TRBJ2-5; 10 bases match TRBD1. This CDR3 spans 14 amino acids. Germline CDR1 and CDR2: SGHTA and FQGNSA. Losses at the gene ends were 4 bases for V and 5 bases for J; bases not matched to a gene: 4. Here the CDR3 reads CASSSTGGWETQYF. The CDR3 nucleotides read TGTGCCAGCAGCTCGACAGGGGGCTGGGAGACCCAGTACTTC.

This sequence joins TRBV12-3 or TRBV12-4 and TRBJ2-5, with D possibly matching TRBD1 (6 bases). Deletions cut 6 bases from V and 3 bases from J, with 11 bases between. The CDR3 is 13 residues long. The CDR3 DNA sequence: TGTGCCAGCAGACCCCCAGGGGAAGAGACCCAGTACTTC. Encoded protein: CASRPPGEETQYF.

The chain is built from TRBV29-1 and TRBJ2-7; tentative D call: TRBD2 (6 bases). The V gene lost 1 base and the J gene lost 2 bases, with 12 bases spanning the gap. There are 14 residues in the CDR3. CDR1 is SQVTM, CDR2 ANQGSEA, per germline. CDR3 residues: CSVEVRGATYEQYF. In DNA, the CDR3 is TGCAGCGTTGAAGTTCGCGGGGCAACCTACGAGCAGTACTTC.

In DNA, the CDR3 is TGCGCCAGCAGCTTGGTTCCGACTACTGAAGCTTTCTTT. Amino acid sequence: CASSLVPTTEAFF. The chain couples TRBV5-1 to TRBJ1-1; D remains ambiguous. This CDR3 is built from 13 residues. From germline, CDR1 is SGHRS and CDR2 YFSETQ. V was trimmed by 0 bases and J by 5 bases, leaving 8 bases between them. Based on the CDR3 plus reference TRBV5-1 and TRBJ1-1, the full variable domain is KAGVTQTPRYLIKTRGQQVTLSCSPISGHRSVSWYQQTPGQGLQFLFEYFSETQRNKGNFPGRFSGRQFSNSRSEMNVSTLELGDSALYLCASSLVPTTEAFFGQGTRLTVV.

This clonotype was detected only a few times. The chain employs TRBV29-1 and TRBJ1-2; 7 positions agree with TRBD1. Germline values: CDR1 SQVTM, CDR2 ANQGSEA. V was clipped by 6 bases and J by 8 bases; unmatched bases: 6. This CDR3 has 11 amino acids. As DNA, the CDR3 is TGCAGCGTCTGGGGACAGAAAGGCTACACCTTC. Protein product: CSVWGQKGYTF.

Only a few counts were recorded for this clonotype. The chain employs TRBV28 and TRBJ1-1; D remains unclear. The CDR3 covers 14 residues. Germline V gives CDR1 MDHEN, CDR2 SYDVKM. Trimming took 7 bases from V and 2 from J, leaving 14 bases between them. The chain's CDR3 is CASTQDQSNTEAFF. The CDR3 DNA follows: TGTGCCAGCACTCAGGACCAGAGTAACACTGAAGCTTTCTTT.

The chain uses TRBV6-2 or TRBV6-3 and TRBJ2-3, with 8 nucleotides matching TRBD2. Germline V gene sequence: CDR1 MNHEY, CDR2 SVGEGT. V dropped 7 bases and J dropped 6; count of bases not matched to a gene: 9. This CDR3 has 14 residues. The CDR3 bases are TGTGCCAGCACCTCGGGGACTAGTTCGGATACGCAGTATTTT. Its translation is CASTSGTSSDTQYF.

This clonotype showed up just a few times. The gene calls are TRBV6-1 and TRBJ2-7; D might be TRBD2 (6 bases). Trimming cost V 8 bases and J 4 bases, with 21 bases left between them. Germline CDR1 MNHNS, CDR2 SASEGT. The CDR3 is made up of 15 amino acids. As DNA, the CDR3 is TGTGCCAGCCTGCGGGATCCATGGGGGGAGTACGAGCAGTACTTC. It translates to CASLRDPWGEYEQYF.

This clonotype turned up a few times. The V gene is TRBV7-9, the J gene TRBJ1-4; D gene uncertain. CDR3 length: 16 residues. Germline V gene data show CDR1 as SEHNR and CDR2 as FQNEAQ (reference sequence). V gave up 4 bases and J gave up 0 bases, with 12 bases separating them. CDR3 region: CASSSVESATNEKLFF. Here the CDR3 DNA reads TGTGCCAGCAGCTCCGTGGAGTCGGCAACTAATGAAAAACTGTTTTTT.

A few counts support this clonotype. The chain carries TRBV7-2 and TRBJ2-3; TRBD2 matches 8 bases. J was trimmed by 4 bases and V by 10 bases; bases with no gene match: 16. Germline V CDR1 and CDR2: SGHTA, FQGNSA. The CDR3 loop spans 16 amino acids. CDR3: CATGHPTGGFADTQYF. The DNA of the CDR3 is TGTGCCACCGGCCACCCAACGGGGGGGTTCGCAGATACGCAGTATTTT.

This clonotype was counted only a few times. The chain recombines TRBV5-1 with TRBJ2-4; D is undetermined. Near its end, the DNA agrees better with TRBJ2-5, so the J call may be wrong. This CDR3 spans 16 amino acids. The V gene's germline CDR1 is SGHRS and CDR2 YFSETQ. CDR3 amino acids: CASSSGRSLVGRTQYF. CDR3 coding DNA: TGCGCCAGCAGCTCCGGACGTAGCTTGGTGGGAAGGACCCAGTACTTC.

V is TRBV5-6 and J is TRBJ1-2; no reliable D call. The germline V and J ends were trimmed by 0 bases and 6 bases, with 12 bases remaining between them. Germline CDR1 and CDR2: SGHDT and YYEEEE. This CDR3 region has 14 residues. The CDR3 DNA is TGTGCCAGCAGCTTGGTCGGAGGACCCCATGGCTACACCTTC. Translation: CASSLVGGPHGYTF.

In its sample, this clonotype was seen a few times. The chain couples TRBV5-1 to TRBJ2-1; TRBD2 aligns across 10 bases. The V and J ends lost 3 bases and 5 bases, in that order; junction bases with no gene match: 14. The germline V gene encodes CDR1 SGHRS and CDR2 YFSETQ. This CDR3 contains 18 residues. The CDR3 DNA follows: TGCGCCAGCAGCTGGAGGGGTAGCGGGGGGACCGGGAACAATGAGCAGTTCTTC. As protein: CASSWRGSGGTGNNEQFF. Combining the CDR3 with reference TRBV5-1 and TRBJ2-1 gives the whole variable domain KAGVTQTPRYLIKTRGQQVTLSCSPISGHRSVSWYQQTPGQGLQFLFEYFSETQRNKGNFPGRFSGRQFSNSRSEMNVSTLELGDSALYLCASSWRGSGGTGNNEQFFGPGTRLTVL.

The chain couples TRBV28 to TRBJ2-3; 9 bases are a match to TRBD2. V was clipped by 4 bases and J by 5 bases; unmatched bases: 16. CDR3 length: 18 amino acids. Germline V lookup: CDR1 MDHEN, CDR2 SYDVKM. CDR3 sequence reads: CASSSFGRGGLHVDTQYF. CDR3 bases: TGTGCCAGCAGTTCCTTCGGGCGGGGGGGCCTACACGTAGATACGCAGTATTTT.

This clonotype was picked up a small number of times. V and J are TRBV9 and TRBJ2-2; D uncertain. CDR3 length: 14 residues. Trimming took off 3 bases at V and 2 bases at J, with 8 bases between the two ends. In germline, CDR1 is SGDLS, CDR2 YYNGEE. This chain's CDR3 is CASSATYNTGELFF. The CDR3 coding sequence is TGTGCCAGCAGCGCCACATACAACACCGGGGAGCTGTTTTTT.

This clonotype showed up just once. Germline is not matched at one junction end, which may reflect a read error. This chain joins TRBV12-3 or TRBV12-4 and TRBJ2-3; 7 positions match TRBD2. The CDR3 is 14 residues long. CDR3: CASIDGGISDAQYF. CDR3 sequence (DNA): TGTGCCAGCATCGACGGGGGGATATCAGATGCGCAGTATTTT.

The chain has TRBV4-1 and TRBJ2-3; D possibly corresponds to TRBD1 (5 bases). Trimming took 6 bases from V and 6 from J, leaving 22 bases between them. The germline V gene encodes CDR1 MGHRA and CDR2 YSYEKL. This CDR3 has 16 amino acids. Written as DNA, the CDR3 is TGCGCCAGCAGTCAGCAGACAGTAGTCAGCGTGGATACGCAGTATTTT. The encoded protein is CASSQQTVVSVDTQYF.

The CDR3 nucleotides read TGCGCCAGCAGCCAAGACCCCCTAGGGGGGGAGCAGTACTTC. Residues: CASSQDPLGGEQYF. The rearrangement links TRBV4-1 to TRBJ2-7; either TRBD1 or TRBD2 may fit D (6 bases each). CDR3 size: 14 residues. Germline V lookup: CDR1 MGHRA, CDR2 YSYEKL. Trimming stripped 0 bases from V and 7 bases from J, with 13 bases between.

This clonotype has a handful of counts. The chain couples TRBV3-1 to TRBJ2-1, with TRBD2 matching 11 bases. The germline V gene encodes CDR1 LGHDT and CDR2 YNNKEL (reference sequence). The CDR3 contains 17 residues. J lost 4 bases, V lost 8 bases, and 13 bases had no gene match. DNA for the CDR3: TGTGCCAGCGGCGGGCATAGCGGGGGGGCCGGGTACAATGAGCAGTTCTTC. Its protein is CASGGHSGGAGYNEQFF.

This clonotype showed up just a few times. The chain combines TRBV29-1 with TRBJ1-2; a possible D gene is TRBD1 (6 bases). V was pared by 4 bases and J by 4 bases, with 19 bases between. The CDR3 contains 15 residues. CDR1 SQVTM and CDR2 ANQGSEA come from the germline V gene. The CDR3 loop reads CSVGSDRSRPYGYTF. In DNA form, the CDR3 reads TGCAGCGTTGGTTCCGACAGGTCCCGGCCCTATGGCTACACCTTC.

This chain joins TRBV7-9 and TRBJ2-1; 7 bases fit TRBD2. The V gene's germline CDR1 is SEHNR and CDR2 FQNEAQ (reference sequence). This CDR3 is 16 amino acids long. The junction had 11 bases not matched to a gene; V was cut back by 6 bases and J by 3 bases. The CDR3 DNA sequence: TGTGCCAGCAGACCTGAACGAGCGGGGCACTACAATGAGCAGTTCTTC. Protein: CASRPERAGHYNEQFF.

The rearrangement links TRBV6-5 to TRBJ1-1; no firm D call. The CDR3 runs 16 residues. Trimming removed 0 bases at V and 3 bases at J, with 14 bases between. Looked up from germline, CDR1 is MNHEY and CDR2 is SVGAGI. The CDR3 is CASSYSFRTDYTEAFF. The CDR3 DNA reads TGTGCCAGCAGTTACTCTTTCCGGACGGATTACACTGAAGCTTTCTTT.

The genes are TRBV11-2 and TRBJ1-2; possible D gene TRBD1, 6 bases. The CDR3 sequence is 14 residues long. Germline CDR1 is SGHAT and CDR2 is FQNNGV. Trimming took off 1 base at V and 7 bases at J, with 13 bases between the two ends. DNA for the CDR3: TGTGCCAGCAGCTTAGTTTCAGGGGTCGGTGGCTACACCTTC. Encoded protein: CASSLVSGVGGYTF.

This sequence joins TRBV7-3 and TRBJ2-3; perhaps TRBD1 as D (5 bases). The CDR3 loop spans 16 amino acids. V lost 2 bases and J 4 bases, leaving 16 bases between the germline ends. From germline, CDR1 is SGHTA and CDR2 FQGTGA. The CDR3 region is CASSLSPSKGADTQYF. The CDR3, as DNA: TGTGCCAGCAGCTTATCTCCCTCTAAAGGGGCAGATACGCAGTATTTT.